This TCR beta chain was retrieved from a study of tumor-infiltrating lymphocytes in primary liver carcinoma. RNA and DNA were co-extracted from about 19-30 mg of unsorted bulk tissue. The CDR3 runs 15 residues. CDR1 is SGHVS and CDR2 is FQNEAQ in the germline V gene. A constant-region primer served to make TCR beta cDNA from about 490 ng total RNA. Nested multiplex PCR, run for three rounds with slightly modified ARM-PCR, yielded TCR beta libraries. The study ran its first two PCR rounds for approximately 11 cycles each, using TRBV1-TRBV30 forward primers and a C-beta reverse primer. TCRdb reanalysed the multiplex PCR reads using MiXCR and keeps one entry per CDR3 protein. The sample contains under 110,000 distinct CDR3 sequences, approximately 70% of which appear only once. As regards this clonotype: The junction and the germline gene differ at one end; a read error may be behind it.

The receptor was isolated from a woman between 55 and 75 years old with primary liver carcinoma and hepatitis B virus infection. The chain employs TRBV7-8 and TRBJ1-4, with D tentatively TRBD1 (5 bases). Material: liver tumor tissue from sampling region 2. As for subset: tumor region T2, inferior pole. CDR3 residues: CAGSPSTVGREKLFF. CDR3 DNA sequence: TGTGCCGGCAGCCCCTCGACAGTGGGGCGCGAAAAACTGTTTTTT.